This entry describes one T cell receptor (beta chain). Its antigen remains unknown. This entry belongs to a study of T cell repertoires in cytomegalovirus infection. Study-wide results and caveats: People with CMV and the relevant HLA were identified by cumulative public TCR beta family frequency.

Via MiXCR, TCRdb re-called the reads, giving one row per CDR3 protein. The sample has roughly 500,000 distinct CDR3 sequences, more than 40% seen once. The TCR was taken from a human donor in good health (CMV status not recorded). Some clones in this sample may be carry-over from other donors' samples. The sample consisted of cultured PBMCs, taken from culture after CMV antigen stimulation.

CDR3 loop: CASSPASPIYNEQFF. CDR3 bases: TGTGCCAGCTCACCGGCTAGCCCCATTTACAATGAGCAGTTCTTC. The chain joins TRBV18 to TRBJ2-1; D is possibly TRBD2 (5 bases). V was shortened by 3 bases and J by 4 bases, with 13 bases between the two germline ends. This CDR3 is 15 amino acids long. Germline-derived CDR1 and CDR2 are KGHSH and LQKENI.